The rows below give T cell receptor beta chains drawn from one sample of a study of shared clonotypes between healthy human individuals. Data came from immunoSEQ multiplex PCR; TCRdb stores just in-frame clones and leaves some out. The sample includes about 510,000 clones, roughly 85% of them seen just once. The sample comprised PBMCs. These receptors were obtained from a woman aged 35 to 49 in good health. Some clones in this sample may be carry-over from other donors' samples. Both conserved end residues are part of each CDR3. Fields, in order: V gene, D gene, J gene, clone size, CDR3 DNA, CDR3 protein. The D gene is left open where the match is weak. Clone size is stated in some rows and not others, as once, few, many or a class when expanded.

TRBV9	.	TRBJ2-5	.	TGTGCCAGCAGCCAGAGAAGGAGAGGCCCGACCCAAGAGACCCAGTACTTC	CASSQRRRGPTQETQYF
TRBV4-1	TRBD2	TRBJ2-3	.	TGCGCCAGCAGCCGATTAGCGGGAGGGAGCACAGATACGCAGTATTTT	CASSRLAGGSTDTQYF
TRBV11-2	.	TRBJ1-5	.	TGTGCCAGCAGCTTAGCTACAGATTACTATAGCAATCAGCCCCAGCATTTT	CASSLATDYYSNQPQHF
TRBV7-9	.	TRBJ2-2	.	TGTGCCAGCACCAGGACCTACACCGGGGAGCTGTTTTTT	CASTRTYTGELFF
TRBV6-6	.	TRBJ1-4	.	TGTGCCAGCAGTTACTCGATGCAGGGAAGTGAAAAACTGTTTTTT	CASSYSMQGSEKLFF
TRBV5-6	TRBD1	TRBJ2-5	.	TGTGCCAGCAACACAGGGGCCCAAGAGACCCAGTACTTC	CASNTGAQETQYF
TRBV7-2	.	TRBJ2-1	once	TGTGCCAGCAGCTTAGAGGGGACACCGTACAATGAGCAGTTCTTC	CASSLEGTPYNEQFF
TRBV21-1	.	TRBJ2-5	.	TGTGCCAGCAGCATCCCGGGACAGCCTTTACAAGAGACCCAGTACTTC	CASSIPGQPLQETQYF
TRBV5-4	.	TRBJ2-1	.	TGTGCCAGCAGCTGGGGACTTTACAATGAGCAGTTCTTC	CASSWGLYNEQFF
TRBV4-2	TRBD1	TRBJ2-6	few	TGTGCCAGCAGCCAGACAGGGGGCTCTGGGGCCAACGTCCTGACTTTC	CASSQTGGSGANVLTF
TRBV7-9	TRBD2	TRBJ2-7	many	TGTGCCAGCAGCACCCGGACTAGCGGGAGCGACGAGCAGTACTTC	CASSTRTSGSDEQYF
TRBV6-1	.	TRBJ2-1	.	TGTGCCTCTCGGACATCCTTAAACAATGAGCAGTTCTTC	CASRTSLNNEQFF
TRBV18	.	TRBJ2-7	.	TGTGCCAGCTCACCACCTGGACTACAAGAGCAGTACTTC	CASSPPGLQEQYF
TRBV5-1	.	TRBJ1-5	.	TGCGCCAGCAGCGTTTCTAGCAATCAGCCCCAGCATTTT	CASSVSSNQPQHF
TRBV6-5	.	TRBJ2-7	few	TGTGCCAGCACCCCGGGGGTAGGGGCTCTCTACGAGCAGTACTTC	CASTPGVGALYEQYF
TRBV5-1	TRBD2	TRBJ2-5	.	TGCGCCAGCAGCCCGATAGCGGGAGGGTCGTCGGAGACCCAGTACTTC	CASSPIAGGSSETQYF
TRBV7-9	.	TRBJ2-2	.	TGTGCCAGCAGCTTAGGCGGGATAGACACCGGGGAGCTGTTTTTT	CASSLGGIDTGELFF
TRBV11-2	.	TRBJ2-7	.	TGTGCCAGCAGCTACTACGAGCAGTACTTC	CASSYYEQYF
TRBV7-6	.	TRBJ2-2	few	TGTGCCAGCAGCTTAGGCCAGCGGACCGGGGAGCTGTTTTTT	CASSLGQRTGELFF
TRBV11-2	TRBD2	TRBJ2-7	.	TGTGCCAGCAGCCGCCGACTAGCGGGAGGCTATGGCGAGCAGTACTTC	CASSRRLAGGYGEQYF
TRBV4-3	.	TRBJ2-3	.	TGCGCCAGCAGCCTTCACCGAGGGGGGTCCACAGATACGCAGTATTTT	CASSLHRGGSTDTQYF
TRBV7-2	.	TRBJ2-5	.	TGTGCCAGCAGCTTAGGTGCGACTCGTCAAGAGACCCAGTACTTC	CASSLGATRQETQYF
TRBV27	.	TRBJ1-5	.	TGTGCCAGCAGCCCCATACTCAGTCGTCAGCCCCAGCATTTT	CASSPILSRQPQHF
TRBV29-1	.	TRBJ1-1	few	TGCAGCGTTGAAGTAACGGGGAAGCAAGGAGGGATGACTGAAGCTTTCTTT	CSVEVTGKQGGMTEAFF
TRBV19	.	TRBJ1-1	.	TGTGCCAGTAGTATCCCTGGGGCGGTTAGGAACACTGAAGCTTTCTTT	CASSIPGAVRNTEAFF
TRBV29-1	.	TRBJ2-1	.	TGCAGCGTTCGGATTCAAAGTAGCTCCTACAATGAGCAGTTCTTC	CSVRIQSSSYNEQFF
TRBV5-6	TRBD2	TRBJ2-1	.	TGTGCCAGCAGCCGACGACTAGCGGGAGGCAATGAGCAGTTCTTC	CASSRRLAGGNEQFF
TRBV7-3	.	TRBJ2-1	.	TGTGCCAGCAGCCCGTCCCGGAGGGGTGACAATGAGCAGTTCTTC	CASSPSRRGDNEQFF
TRBV23-1	.	TRBJ1-2	.	TGCGCCAGCAGTCAAAAGGGGTATCGGTATGGCTACACCTTC	CASSQKGYRYGYTF
TRBV2	.	TRBJ1-2	.	TGTGCCAGCAGCATCGGGACTCCCTATGGCTACACCTTC	CASSIGTPYGYTF
TRBV5-1	.	TRBJ2-2	once	TGCGCCAGCAGCTTGGCCGAGAGGGTGAACACCGGGGAGCTGTTTTTT	CASSLAERVNTGELFF
TRBV19	TRBD1	TRBJ2-2	.	TGTGCCAGTAGTAACCAACAGACAGGGGGCTTGGAGCTGTTTTTT	CASSNQQTGGLELFF
TRBV4-3	.	TRBJ2-6	.	TGCGCCAGCAGCCAAGATATTGGGGCTGGGGCCAACGTCCTGACTTTC	CASSQDIGAGANVLTF
TRBV5-1	.	TRBJ2-5	few	TGCGCCAGCAGCTTGGGCACAGACAGCTCAATGACCCAGTACTTC	CASSLGTDSSMTQYF
TRBV5-8	TRBD1	TRBJ2-4	.	TGTGCCAGCAGCTTAGGACAGGCAAACATTCAGTACTTC	CASSLGQANIQYF
TRBV7-2	TRBD2	TRBJ2-3	.	TGTGCCAGCTCTTCGGGGACTAGCAGCACAGATACGCAGTATTTT	CASSSGTSSTDTQYF
TRBV5-4	TRBD1	TRBJ1-2	.	TGTGCCAGCAGCCCGATCCCGACAGGGGGCTATGGCTACACCTTC	CASSPIPTGGYGYTF
TRBV18	TRBD1	TRBJ2-7	.	TGTGCCAGCTCATCGGGACAGTCCTACGAGCAGTACTTC	CASSSGQSYEQYF
TRBV10-3	TRBD1	TRBJ1-3	.	TGTGCCATCAGCCGGGACAGGCTAACTGGAAACACCATATATTTT	CAISRDRLTGNTIYF
TRBV7-3	TRBD2	TRBJ2-1	.	TGTGCCAGCAGCTACCTAGCGGGGACCTACAATGAGCAGTTCTTC	CASSYLAGTYNEQFF
TRBV30	.	TRBJ1-2	few	TGTGCCTGGAGTGTAGGGGACAACTATGGCTACACCTTC	CAWSVGDNYGYTF
TRBV30	TRBD2	TRBJ2-4	once	TGTGCCGGGACTAGCGGAGGGAACATTCAGTACTTC	CAGTSGGNIQYF